The present TCR beta chain was sequenced within a study of cytomegalovirus exposure and HLA in healthy donors. Study-level results: The classifier, whose performance was assessed in both the original and validation cohorts, reportedly diagnosed cytomegalovirus status with high specificity and sensitivity.

Germline CDR1 and CDR2: MNHNY and SVGAGI (reference sequence). J was trimmed by 8 bases and V by 0 bases; bases with no gene match: 7. This CDR3 has 15 amino acids. The sample holds one count of this clone. Its antigen is not identified. Though nominally healthy at sampling, donors likely had unrecorded immune exposures. The PCR made use of 60 Vbeta and 13 Jbeta primers. Sequencing was performed with immunoSEQ multiplex PCR; in TCRdb, only in-frame clones are kept and a portion is missing. The table includes fewer than 350,000 clones, around nine tenths detected once. The sample consisted of PBMCs. The TCR originated in a woman aged 18-35 years in good health and CMV-seronegative. V is TRBV6-6 and J is TRBJ2-1; 7 nucleotides match TRBD2. CDR3 amino acids: CASSYSATSLHEQFF. In DNA form, the CDR3 reads TGTGCCAGCAGTTACTCCGCGACTAGCCTCCATGAGCAGTTCTTC.